This T cell receptor beta chain was sequenced for a study of T cell repertoires in cytomegalovirus infection. Across the whole study: Public TCR beta signatures marked donors with CMV infection and the matching HLA.

In regard to this clonotype: Antigen unknown.

Each CDR3 protein is one row after TCRdb ran MiXCR on the reads. The table shows 200,000 to 250,000 distinct CDR3 sequences, with 38% occurring only once. Looked up from germline, CDR1 is SQVTM and CDR2 is ANQGSEA. The CDR3 totals 14 residues. With 0 bases removed from V and 4 bases from J, the gap between germline ends came to 10 bases. The V call is TRBV29-1, the J call TRBJ1-3; possibly TRBD1 for D (5 bases). The source was CD8+ T cells from cultured PBMCs, collected from culture after CMV antigen stimulation. This TCR derives from a human donor in good health (CMV status not recorded). Some clones in this sample may be carry-over from other donors' samples. The CDR3 DNA sequence: TGCAGCGTTGAAGAATGGGGCGGAGGAAACACCATATATTTT. Encoded protein: CSVEEWGGGNTIYF.